The rows below give T cell receptor beta chains drawn from one sample of a study of T cell responses to AZD1222 COVID-19 vaccine. Sequencing used immunoSEQ multiplex PCR; TCRdb keeps in-frame clones, though not all of them. The sample yields 60,000 to 80,000 clones, around 80% seen once. Source: peripheral blood, taken 28 days after the second AZD1222 dose. All receptors derive from an adult who received the AZD1222 COVID-19 vaccine. CDR3s include the opening cysteine and the closing phenylalanine or tryptophan. The D gene is left open where the match is weak. Clone size is not always given. Where it is, it says once, few, many or a class for expanded clones.

abundance	v_gene	j_gene	d_gene	CDR3nt	CDR3aa
NA	TRBV5-1	TRBJ2-5	TRBD1	TGCGCCAGCAGCTTGGGGGGACAGGGGGCGATGAAGACCCAGTACTTC	CASSLGGQGAMKTQYF
NA	TRBV11-3	TRBJ2-1	NA	TGTGCCAGCAGCTTAGATCGTGGTCCCAGCTCCTACAATGAGCAGTTCTTC	CASSLDRGPSSYNEQFF
NA	TRBV7-9	TRBJ1-4	NA	TGTGCCAGCAGCTTGGGGGTGGCTAATGAAAAACTGTTTTTT	CASSLGVANEKLFF
once	TRBV7-2	TRBJ2-7	NA	TGTGCCAGCAGCCCGGCGCCAGGGGAATCCTCCGAGCAGTACTTC	CASSPAPGESSEQYF
once	TRBV7-9	TRBJ1-6	TRBD1	TGTGCCAGCAGCCTAGGACAGGCCGCCGCAGGATCACCCCTCCACTTT	CASSLGQAAAGSPLHF
NA	TRBV4-3	TRBJ2-1	TRBD1	TGCGCCAGCAGCCAAGATAGGGGACAGGGGGCGTTAAATGAGCAGTTCTTC	CASSQDRGQGALNEQFF
NA	TRBV9	TRBJ2-3	TRBD1	TGTGCCAGCACCAGGACAGGGGGGGATACGCAGTATTTT	CASTRTGGDTQYF
NA	TRBV29-1	TRBJ1-4	NA	TGCAGCGTCTCGACCCGGAGGGATGAAAAACTGTTTTTT	CSVSTRRDEKLFF
NA	TRBV19	TRBJ2-7	NA	TGTGCCAGTAGTATGGGACTCTACGAGCAGTACTTC	CASSMGLYEQYF
NA	TRBV30	TRBJ2-2	NA	TGTGCCTGGAGATATACAGGGACTGGGGAGCTGTTTTTT	CAWRYTGTGELFF
NA	TRBV6-2/TRBV6-3	TRBJ2-5	TRBD2	TGTGCCAGCAGTTCCTCGACTAGCGGGGGAGAGACCCAGTACTTC	CASSSSTSGGETQYF
NA	TRBV18	TRBJ2-4	TRBD2	TGTGCCAGCTCACCATATCCTAGCGGGGGCCCCATAGCCAAAAACATTCAGTACTTC	CASSPYPSGGPIAKNIQYF
few	TRBV27	TRBJ2-2	NA	TGTGCCAGCGGGAACACCGGGGAGCTGTTTTTT	CASGNTGELFF
NA	TRBV4-2	TRBJ2-3	TRBD2	TGTGCCAGCAGCCAAGACCCGCCGGGACTAGGGGTTAGCAGGGATACGCAGTATTTT	CASSQDPPGLGVSRDTQYF
few	TRBV3-1/TRBV3-2	TRBJ1-5	NA	TGTGCCAGCAGCCAAGTAGCGGGGAATCAGCCCCAGCATTTT	CASSQVAGNQPQHF
NA	TRBV24-1	TRBJ2-3	TRBD2	TGTGCCACCAGTGATTTGCCGGGACTAGCGGGGCCAGATACGCAGTATTTT	CATSDLPGLAGPDTQYF
NA	TRBV30	TRBJ2-5	NA	TGTGCCTGGAGTATGGGAATTCAAGAGACCCAGTACTTC	CAWSMGIQETQYF
few	TRBV2	TRBJ2-2	NA	TGTGCCTCCATTTTAACCAACACCGGGGAGCTGTTTTTT	CASILTNTGELFF
NA	TRBV9	TRBJ1-4	NA	TGTGCCAGCGGGATCGGGGGCGTAAACGAAAAACTGTTTTTT	CASGIGGVNEKLFF
NA	TRBV29-1	TRBJ2-5	TRBD1	TGCAGCGTTGACGGGTGGGCAGGGACAGGGGCTAGCGCGGGAATAGAGACCCAGTACTTC	CSVDGWAGTGASAGIETQYF
NA	TRBV6-2/TRBV6-3	TRBJ1-1	NA	TGTGCCAGCAGTTACATACAGGCGTTAACTGAAGCTTTCTTT	CASSYIQALTEAFF
few	TRBV27	TRBJ1-1	NA	TGTGCCAGCAGTCTAGGGGGTAGGACTGAAGCTTTCTTT	CASSLGGRTEAFF
NA	TRBV28	TRBJ1-1	NA	TGTGCCAGCAGTTTACTTTCCGCTGAAGCTTTCTTT	CASSLLSAEAFF
NA	TRBV10-3	TRBJ1-2	NA	TGTGCCATCAGTGAGGAGGACAGAAACTATGGCTACACCTTC	CAISEEDRNYGYTF
NA	TRBV25-1	TRBJ2-1	NA	TGTGCCAGCAGTGTACCAGGGATAAATGAGCAGTTCTTC	CASSVPGINEQFF
NA	TRBV5-1	TRBJ2-5	NA	TGCGCCAGCAGCTTGACGGGCTTCGGAGGGGGAGAGACCCAGTACTTC	CASSLTGFGGGETQYF
NA	TRBV2	TRBJ2-2	NA	TGTGCCAGCTCTGGCACCGGGGAGCTGTTTTTT	CASSGTGELFF
NA	TRBV3-1/TRBV3-2	TRBJ1-3	NA	TGTGCCAGCAGCCCGAAAGGATCCGGGGTCCCTGGAAACACCATATATTTT	CASSPKGSGVPGNTIYF
NA	TRBV10-1	TRBJ2-2	TRBD1	TGCGCCAGCAGCCGGGACAGCAACACCGGGGAGCTGTTTTTT	CASSRDSNTGELFF
NA	TRBV6-5	TRBJ2-7	TRBD1	TGTGCCAGCCGGACAGGGCATAGGGAGCAGTACTTC	CASRTGHREQYF
NA	TRBV5-1	TRBJ2-1	TRBD1	TGCGCCAGCCAACCCGGGACAGGAACCTACAATGAGCAGTTCTTC	CASQPGTGTYNEQFF
NA	TRBV5-1	TRBJ2-7	NA	TGCGCCAGCAGCTTGGGGACTCCCTCCTACGAGCAGTACTTC	CASSLGTPSYEQYF
NA	TRBV19	TRBJ1-1	NA	TGTGCCAGTACCTCTACAGAGACTGAAGCTTTCTTT	CASTSTETEAFF
few	TRBV12-3/TRBV12-4	TRBJ2-7	NA	TGTGCCAGCAGGTCGACAGGAACCTACGAGCAGTACTTC	CASRSTGTYEQYF
once	TRBV27	TRBJ1-2	TRBD1	TGTGCCAGCAGTTTAACTACAGGGGGCGGCTACACCTTC	CASSLTTGGGYTF
NA	TRBV5-6	TRBJ1-6	TRBD1	TGTGCCAGCAGCTTCTCACAGGGGAACCTCCACTTT	CASSFSQGNLHF
NA	TRBV15	TRBJ2-3	NA	TGTGCCACCAGCAGAGAGGGAACAGATACGCAGTATTTT	CATSREGTDTQYF
NA	TRBV27	TRBJ2-7	TRBD2	TGTGCCAGCAGTTTATCCCCGGCTAGCGGGACAAGCTCCTACGAGCAGTACTTC	CASSLSPASGTSSYEQYF
NA	TRBV30	TRBJ2-5	TRBD2	TGTGCCTGGAGTCGACTAGCGGAACAAGAGACCCAGTACTTC	CAWSRLAEQETQYF
once	TRBV29-1	TRBJ2-2	TRBD2	TGCAGCGTTGGACTAGCGGGGGGTCGTGACACCGGGGAGCTGTTTTTT	CSVGLAGGRDTGELFF
NA	TRBV15	TRBJ2-5	NA	TGTGCCACCGGAGCAGATGAAGAGACCCAGTACTTC	CATGADEETQYF
few	TRBV28	TRBJ2-1	NA	TGTGCCAGCAGTTATGCCCGAAAAGCCTACAATGAGCAGTTCTTC	CASSYARKAYNEQFF
NA	TRBV12-3/TRBV12-4	TRBJ2-5	NA	TGTGCCAGCAGTTTATCCGGGGAAGAGACCCAGTACTTC	CASSLSGEETQYF
NA	TRBV6-5	TRBJ2-1	NA	TGTGCCAGCAGGCCAAACAGGGAAAATGAGCAGTTCTTC	CASRPNRENEQFF
few	TRBV19	TRBJ2-2	NA	TGTGCCAGTAGTATGAGTTGGGGGTTGAACACCGGGGAGCTGTTTTTT	CASSMSWGLNTGELFF
NA	TRBV20-1	TRBJ2-2	NA	TGCAGTGCTGTACGAATCGGGGAGCTGTTTTTT	CSAVRIGELFF
few	TRBV19	TRBJ1-2	NA	TGTGCCAGTAGTTCCCGGGACAACCTGTTATATGGCTACACCTTC	CASSSRDNLLYGYTF
NA	TRBV4-2	TRBJ2-1	NA	TGTGCCAGCAGCCTCGGCCTTTTGGGCAATGAGCAGTTCTTC	CASSLGLLGNEQFF
NA	TRBV5-1	TRBJ2-3	TRBD1	TGCGCCAGCAGTGAGGGACAGGGGAGAACAGATACGCAGTATTTT	CASSEGQGRTDTQYF